This T cell receptor (beta chain) originates from a study of CD8 T cells in Susac syndrome. Sequencing of TCR beta was performed on blood CD8+ T cells and on blood CD4+ T cells. FACS enriched CD8+ TEMRA cells, while bulk CD8+ and CD4+ were negatively isolated. Points from the study as a whole: As the study acknowledged, the number of individuals who were part of its TCR sequencing and HLA analysis was relatively small.

Remarks on this clonotype: Its antigen is unknown.

The RNA input was about 0.5 to 1 ug, and it was reverse transcribed with random hexamers. By means of immunoSEQ multiplex PCR, TCR beta CDR3 spanning 54 Vbeta and 13 Jbeta underwent amplification. MiXCR was run by TCRdb on the immunoSEQ multiplex PCR reads, yielding one entry per CDR3 protein. Here the sample spans about 200,000 distinct CDR3 sequences, 85% to 95% being singletons. Input material: CD4+ T cells from PBMCs. The TCR sequence derives from a human donor in good health.

Here the CDR3 DNA reads TGCAGCGTTGAAGAAACGGGTGAGACCCAGTACTTC. This gives the protein CSVEETGETQYF. This chain uses TRBV29-1 with TRBJ2-5; D gene unclear. The CDR3 consists of 12 residues. V lost 0 bases, J lost 5 bases, and 7 bases lay in between. Germline CDR1 SQVTM, CDR2 ANQGSEA.